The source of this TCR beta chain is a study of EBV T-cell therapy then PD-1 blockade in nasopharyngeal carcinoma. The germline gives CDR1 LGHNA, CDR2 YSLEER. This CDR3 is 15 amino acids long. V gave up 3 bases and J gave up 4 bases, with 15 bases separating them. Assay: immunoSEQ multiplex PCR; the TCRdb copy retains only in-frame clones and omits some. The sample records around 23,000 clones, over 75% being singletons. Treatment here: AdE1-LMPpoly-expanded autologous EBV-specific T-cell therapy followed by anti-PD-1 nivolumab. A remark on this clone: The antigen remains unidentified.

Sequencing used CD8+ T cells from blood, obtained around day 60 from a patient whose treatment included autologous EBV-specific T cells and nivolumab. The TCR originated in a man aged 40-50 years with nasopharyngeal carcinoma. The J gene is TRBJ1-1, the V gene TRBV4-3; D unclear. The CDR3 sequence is CASSQSVSALTEAFF. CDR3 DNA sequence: TGCGCCAGCAGCCAGTCCGTTTCGGCCCTCACTGAAGCTTTCTTT.